The present entry profiles one TCR beta chain with its context. Sequence at one end of the junction differs from germline and may be a read error. The data stem from a study of post-analysis software for immune sequencing data. Unique molecular identifiers tagged the TCR beta cDNA libraries. Using its own MiXCR run on the PCR reads, TCRdb lists one record per CDR3 protein. The table records fewer than 550,000 distinct CDR3 sequences, less than 40% of them present only once. The clonotype comes from a girl under 18 with multiple sclerosis. Specimen: blood.

The CDR3 DNA reads as TGTACCAGCAGTTTACTAGCCTACAATGAGCAGTTCTTC. This codes for CTSSLLAYNEQFF. The rearrangement joins TRBV12-3 or TRBV12-4 to TRBJ2-1, with a possible D match to TRBD2 (5 bases). This CDR3 is 13 amino acids long.